A selection of T cell receptor beta chains follows, all from one sample in a study of blood T cells in healthy people across ages. TCRdb passed the 5' RACE reads through MiXCR, listing each CDR3 protein once. This table holds hundreds of thousands of distinct CDR3 sequences, more than 40% found once. The specimen sequenced was blood. These receptors were obtained from a woman aged 60 to 75 in good health. Both conserved end residues are part of each CDR3. The order of the fields is J gene, clone size, D gene, V gene, CDR3 DNA, CDR3 protein. The D gene is left open where the match is weak. A clone size is listed for some rows: how often the clone was seen (once, few, many), or a class if it is expanded.

TRBJ2-5 | many | . | TRBV20-1 | TGCAGTGTCCCGACACCCAAAGAGACCCAGTACTTC | CSVPTPKETQYF
TRBJ2-1 | . | . | TRBV21-1 | TGTGCCAGCAGCGCCCTCAACCGGGGCCACAATGAGCAGTTCTTC | CASSALNRGHNEQFF
TRBJ1-5 | . | . | TRBV20-1 | TGCAGTGCTAGAGATCGTAGAGCTAGCAATCAGCCCCAGCATTTT | CSARDRRASNQPQHF
TRBJ2-1 | . | TRBD2 | TRBV12-5 | TGTGCTAGTGGTTTGTCCTCTTCCATTCGTCCAACTAGCGGGAGCAATGAGCAGTTCTTC | CASGLSSSIRPTSGSNEQFF
TRBJ1-2 | few | . | TRBV20-1 | TGCAGTGGGTATAGGGACAACTATGGCTACACCTTC | CSGYRDNYGYTF
TRBJ2-2 | . | TRBD1 | TRBV7-2 | TGTGCCAGCAGCTCCCGACAGGGCACCGGGGAGCTGTTTTTT | CASSSRQGTGELFF
TRBJ1-2 | few | . | TRBV20-1 | TGCAGTGCTGGGGGGGGTGGCTACACCTTC | CSAGGGGYTF
TRBJ1-4 | . | . | TRBV28 | TGTGCCAGCAGTAGGACAGTAAATGAAAAACTGTTTTTT | CASSRTVNEKLFF
TRBJ2-4 | few | . | TRBV9 | TGTGCCAGCAGCGTAGGGCCCAATCCAAAAAACATTCAGTACTTC | CASSVGPNPKNIQYF
TRBJ2-7 | . | TRBD1 | TRBV20-1 | TGCAGTGCTAGAGATCCCTACGGGACAGGGGTCGAGCAGTACTTC | CSARDPYGTGVEQYF
TRBJ2-7 | . | . | TRBV7-8 | TGTGCCAGCAGCTTATGGCAAGCCTACGAGCAGTACTTC | CASSLWQAYEQYF
TRBJ2-1 | . | . | TRBV5-5 | TGTGCCAGCAGGCCGCGTGGGGGGGCCTCCTACAATGAGCAGTTCTTC | CASRPRGGASYNEQFF
TRBJ2-1 | . | . | TRBV12-3/TRBV12-4 | TGTGCCAGCAGCCCTAAAGAGACCCAGTTCTTC | CASSPKETQFF
TRBJ2-5 | . | . | TRBV5-5 | TGTGCCAGCAGCTATTTGGGGGGAGGACAGGAGACCCAGTACTTC | CASSYLGGGQETQYF
TRBJ2-1 | . | . | TRBV7-2 | TGTGCCAGCAGCGGAGGACCGGGACCCCGCTCCTACAATGAGCAGTTCTTC | CASSGGPGPRSYNEQFF
TRBJ2-5 | . | . | TRBV10-3 | TGTGCCACCAGTGACCTTGTCGGTAGGGGTGGGGAGACCCAGTACTTC | CATSDLVGRGGETQYF
TRBJ2-1 | . | TRBD2 | TRBV25-1 | TGTGCCAGCAGAGAGGTAAGCGGGAGCTCCTACAATGAGCAGTTCTTC | CASREVSGSSYNEQFF
TRBJ2-1 | few | . | TRBV7-9 | TGTGCCAGCAGCTCCGTACTTAGGGCTGGGGATGAGCAGTTCTTC | CASSSVLRAGDEQFF
TRBJ1-2 | . | . | TRBV14 | TGTGCCAGCAGCCAAGGAAGAGCTGGACAGCGCTCTTGCGATGGCTACACCTTC | CASSQGRAGQRSCDGYTF
TRBJ2-2 | . | TRBD2 | TRBV11-2 | TGTGCCAGCAGCTGGACTAGCGGGTACGCCGGGGAGCTGTTTTTT | CASSWTSGYAGELFF
TRBJ1-1 | few | . | TRBV7-8 | TGTGCCAGCAGCTTAATGGCTGGGGAGGTTGGCACTGAAGCTTTCTTT | CASSLMAGEVGTEAFF
TRBJ2-4 | . | . | TRBV6-2/TRBV6-3 | TGTGCCAGCAGTTTCAATGGAGAGCAGTACTTC | CASSFNGEQYF
TRBJ2-1 | many | TRBD1 | TRBV27 | TGTGCCAGCAGTCCGAGGACAGGGATGAATGAGCAGTTCTTC | CASSPRTGMNEQFF
TRBJ1-2 | . | . | TRBV5-1 | TGCGCCGGCAGGACCGAAGCCGGCGGCTACACCTTC | CAGRTEAGGYTF
TRBJ2-7 | . | TRBD1 | TRBV20-1 | TGCAGTGCTAGAGAACTCGGACAGGGCTACGAGCAGTACTTC | CSARELGQGYEQYF
TRBJ1-2 | . | . | TRBV29-1 | TGCAGCGTTTGGACAGAGAGCTATGGCTACACCTTC | CSVWTESYGYTF
TRBJ1-4 | . | . | TRBV7-8 | TGTGCCAGCAGCTTAGCATCTAGGGAAAAACTGTTTTTT | CASSLASREKLFF
TRBJ1-4 | . | . | TRBV25-1 | TGTGCCAGCAGTGAATTGGGACCTTATGAAAAACTGTTTTTT | CASSELGPYEKLFF
TRBJ1-1 | many | TRBD1 | TRBV7-9 | TGTGCCAGCAGCCCCCGAGCCGGGACAGTAACAGAAGCTTTCTTT | CASSPRAGTVTEAFF
TRBJ2-5 | . | . | TRBV6-5 | TGTGCCAGCTGGAGAGGGCAAGAGACCCAGTACTTC | CASWRGQETQYF
TRBJ2-4 | many | TRBD2 | TRBV28 | TGTGCCAGCAGTTTATTAGCGGGGGGGGGATTAGCCAAAAACATTCAGTACTTC | CASSLLAGGGLAKNIQYF
TRBJ2-5 | . | . | TRBV28 | TGTGCCAGCAGTTTCCTCGGACTACAAGGCAATGAGCAGTACTTC | CASSFLGLQGNEQYF
TRBJ2-3 | . | TRBD1 | TRBV9 | TGTGCCAGCAGCGTAGCCGACAGGGCCACAGATACGCAGTATTTT | CASSVADRATDTQYF
TRBJ2-3 | . | TRBD2 | TRBV9 | TGTGTCAGCAGCATTACTAGCGGGGGCACAGATACGCAGTATTTT | CVSSITSGGTDTQYF
TRBJ2-3 | . | . | TRBV9 | TGTGCCAGCAGCGCCTTCAGGTGGGCGGAGTCCACAGATACGCAGTATTTT | CASSAFRWAESTDTQYF
TRBJ2-2 | . | . | TRBV7-2 | TGTGCCAGCAGCTTAAACTCACCCGCGAACACCGGGGAGCTGTTTTTT | CASSLNSPANTGELFF
TRBJ2-5 | . | TRBD2 | TRBV24-1 | TGTGCCACCAGTGATTTCACTAGCGGGAGTCGGGAGACCCAGTACTTC | CATSDFTSGSRETQYF
TRBJ2-1 | . | . | TRBV20-1 | TGCAGTGCGTCGCCGGGGTCGGCCGATGAGCAGTTCTTC | CSASPGSADEQFF
TRBJ2-5 | few | . | TRBV20-1 | TGCAGTGCTAGAGTTGATCCCCAGCAGTACTTC | CSARVDPQQYF
TRBJ1-2 | . | . | TRBV3-1 | TGTGCCAGCAGCCCGGTTCCGGGGCGCGGTGGCTACACCTTC | CASSPVPGRGGYTF
TRBJ2-3 | . | . | TRBV29-1 | TGCAGCGTTGAAGGCTCCCAGACTGCGAGCACAGATACGCAGTATTTT | CSVEGSQTASTDTQYF